Listed below are T cell receptor beta chains from one sample, sequenced in a study of CD8 T cells in Susac syndrome. One entry per CDR3 protein results from TCRdb running MiXCR on the immunoSEQ multiplex PCR reads. The profile shows about 85,000 distinct CDR3 sequences, approximately 95% of them singletons. The sequenced sample consisted of CD8+ T cells from PBMCs. These receptors were collected from a human donor with Susac syndrome. The CDR3 runs from the conserved cysteine through the conserved F or W.

v_call	cdr3_aa
TRBV30	CAWSVGQEAFF
TRBV7-9	CASSSPGGETQYF
TRBV11-2	CASTTSREVETQYF
TRBV5-1	CASSFRGTGDLGGYTF
TRBV27	CASSFQGQEQETQYF
TRBV5-4	CASSLRGRETQYF
TRBV19	CASSSPVLAGSTRYNEQFF
TRBV6-1	CASSNGDGNQPQHF
TRBV29-1	CSVQAFGANVLTF
TRBV7-6	CASSQGLAGTTYEQYF
TRBV7-7	CASSLAPANEQFF
TRBV12-3/TRBV12-4	CASSFSLVDGYTF
TRBV12-3/TRBV12-4	CASSLIGSNQPQHF
TRBV25-1	CGVANGNTIYF
TRBV5-6	CASSFGTGVNEQFF
TRBV12-3/TRBV12-4	CASSFGVGYGYTF
TRBV9	CASGTGLTYEQYF
TRBV9	CASSVAGLEAETQYF
TRBV6-5	CASSHMGGLPYEQYF
TRBV28	CASSPLVSSYEQYF
TRBV5-1	CASSLGGASEAFF
TRBV19	CATDNGANQPQHF
TRBV20-1	CSASRVDRNSYEQYF
TRBV6-5	CASSYSDPNTEAFF
TRBV12-3/TRBV12-4	CASSPIGGNEQFF
TRBV5-1	CASSFGVDYTF